What follows is one T cell receptor beta chain and its context. The sample originates from a study of blood T cell repertoires in COVID-19. Study background: Sites across the United States, Italy and Spain contributed samples from acute and convalescent COVID-19.

Per the study methods: Nucleated cell counts were estimated from reference gene primer amplification. Assay used: immunoSEQ multiplex PCR; TCRdb lists only in-frame clones, some missing. The DNA gave D and trimming, while V, J and clone size come from that table. The sample yields approximately 220,000 clones, about 84% seen once. The sequence was collected from a woman aged 35 to 49 with acute COVID-19. Sample: PBMCs or T cells enriched from blood (not recorded which).

CDR3 sequence: CASSAHNAPGQGTQYF. The DNA for the CDR3 is TGTGCCAGCAGTGCTCATAATGCACCGGGACAGGGAACGCAGTATTTT. The chain is built from TRBV6-1 and TRBJ2-3; 9 positions match TRBD1. The CDR3 length is 16 residues. V shed 4 bases, J shed 9 bases, and the junction held 14 bases outside the gene matches. Germline V gene lookup returns CDR1 MNHNS and CDR2 SASEGT.